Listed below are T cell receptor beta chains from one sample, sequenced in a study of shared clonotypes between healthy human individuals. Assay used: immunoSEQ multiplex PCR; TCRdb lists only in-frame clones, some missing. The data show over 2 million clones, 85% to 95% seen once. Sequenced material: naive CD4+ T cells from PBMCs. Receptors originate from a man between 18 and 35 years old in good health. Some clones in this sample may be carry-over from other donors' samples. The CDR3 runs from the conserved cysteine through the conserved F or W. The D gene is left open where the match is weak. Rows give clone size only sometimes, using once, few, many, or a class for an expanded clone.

cdr3_aa: CASSSGTSGNTQYF
cdr3_nt: TGTGCCAGCAGCTCCGGGACTAGCGGTAATACGCAGTATTTT
d_call: TRBD2
j_call: TRBJ2-3
v_call: TRBV11-3
clone_size: .

cdr3_aa: CASSARTANEQYF
cdr3_nt: TGTGCCAGCAGCGCCCGGACAGCCAACGAGCAGTACTTC
d_call: .
j_call: TRBJ2-7
v_call: TRBV7-9
clone_size: .

cdr3_aa: CASSYSNLGTLYF
cdr3_nt: TGTGCCAGCAGTTACTCCAACCTCGGGACACTTTACTTC
d_call: .
j_call: TRBJ1-2
v_call: TRBV6-5
clone_size: .

cdr3_aa: CASSPYSDNEQFF
cdr3_nt: TGTGCCAGCTCACCATACAGTGACAATGAGCAGTTCTTC
d_call: .
j_call: TRBJ2-1
v_call: TRBV18
clone_size: .

cdr3_aa: CASSPLTGGAVEKLFF
cdr3_nt: TGTGCCAGCAGTCCTCTCACAGGGGGCGCGGTTGAAAAACTGTTTTTT
d_call: TRBD1
j_call: TRBJ1-4
v_call: TRBV2
clone_size: once

cdr3_aa: CASSYTGQPEAFF
cdr3_nt: TGTGCCAGCAGTTACACGGGACAGCCCGAAGCTTTCTTT
d_call: TRBD1
j_call: TRBJ1-1
v_call: TRBV28
clone_size: .

cdr3_aa: CASSQGQGNVMNTEAFF
cdr3_nt: TGCGCCAGCAGCCAAGGACAGGGGAACGTCATGAACACTGAAGCTTTCTTT
d_call: TRBD1
j_call: TRBJ1-1
v_call: TRBV5-1
clone_size: .

cdr3_aa: CASPRQGNQPQHF
cdr3_nt: TGTGCCAGTCCAAGACAGGGCAATCAGCCCCAGCATTTT
d_call: .
j_call: TRBJ1-5
v_call: TRBV6-1
clone_size: .

cdr3_aa: CAISGTSYNEQFF
cdr3_nt: TGTGCCATCAGCGGGACTAGCTACAATGAGCAGTTCTTC
d_call: TRBD2
j_call: TRBJ2-1
v_call: TRBV10-3
clone_size: .

cdr3_aa: CATSRAPGGYGYTF
cdr3_nt: TGTGCCACCAGCAGAGCCCCAGGGGGCTATGGCTACACCTTC
d_call: TRBD1
j_call: TRBJ1-2
v_call: TRBV15
clone_size: .

cdr3_aa: CASSPLQGRYEQYF
cdr3_nt: TGTGCCAGTAGTCCCTTACAGGGGCGCTACGAGCAGTACTTC
d_call: TRBD1
j_call: TRBJ2-7
v_call: TRBV19
clone_size: .

cdr3_aa: CASSQTGGYQPQHF
cdr3_nt: TGTGCCAGCAGTCAGACAGGGGGCTATCAGCCCCAGCATTTT
d_call: TRBD1
j_call: TRBJ1-5
v_call: TRBV28
clone_size: .

cdr3_aa: CASSARSSGGAGSGELFF
cdr3_nt: TGTGCCAGCAGCGCAAGATCGTCGGGGGGCGCGGGGTCCGGGGAGCTGTTTTTT
d_call: .
j_call: TRBJ2-2
v_call: TRBV4-2
clone_size: .

cdr3_aa: CASQGIRGKTTDTQYF
cdr3_nt: TGTGCCAGCCAAGGAATCAGGGGGAAGACCACAGATACGCAGTATTTT
d_call: TRBD1
j_call: TRBJ2-3
v_call: TRBV2
clone_size: .

cdr3_aa: CASSEGGVEAFF
cdr3_nt: TGTGCCAGCAGTGAAGGGGGGGTCGAAGCTTTCTTT
d_call: .
j_call: TRBJ1-1
v_call: TRBV2
clone_size: .

cdr3_aa: CASSRRETYEQYF
cdr3_nt: TGTGCCAGTAGTAGAAGGGAAACCTACGAGCAGTACTTC
d_call: .
j_call: TRBJ2-7
v_call: TRBV19
clone_size: .

cdr3_aa: CASSLMTSGSGVQYF
cdr3_nt: TGTGCCAGCAGCCTAATGACTAGCGGGAGTGGAGTGCAGTACTTC
d_call: TRBD2
j_call: TRBJ2-5
v_call: TRBV7-2
clone_size: .

cdr3_aa: CASSFGSTNSYEQYF
cdr3_nt: TGTGCCAGCAGTTTCGGAAGTACAAACTCCTACGAGCAGTACTTC
d_call: .
j_call: TRBJ2-7
v_call: TRBV28
clone_size: .

cdr3_aa: CASSSGFYEQYF
cdr3_nt: TGTGCCAGCAGCAGTGGATTTTACGAGCAGTACTTC
d_call: .
j_call: TRBJ2-7
v_call: TRBV28
clone_size: .

cdr3_aa: CASSLRSYPNTGELFF
cdr3_nt: TGTGCCAGCAGCCTAAGAAGTTACCCCAACACCGGGGAGCTGTTTTTT
d_call: .
j_call: TRBJ2-2
v_call: TRBV6-6
clone_size: .

cdr3_aa: CASSGRDRGVEQFF
cdr3_nt: TGTGCCAGCAGCGGGAGGGACAGGGGAGTTGAGCAGTTCTTC
d_call: TRBD1
j_call: TRBJ2-1
v_call: TRBV5-4
clone_size: .

cdr3_aa: CASSLRLAQYNEQFF
cdr3_nt: TGTGCCAGCAGCTTAAGGCTAGCCCAATACAATGAGCAGTTCTTC
d_call: .
j_call: TRBJ2-1
v_call: TRBV7-3
clone_size: .

cdr3_aa: CASSQVGGGYNEQFF
cdr3_nt: TGTGCCAGCAGCCAAGTCGGCGGGGGCTACAATGAGCAGTTCTTC
d_call: TRBD2
j_call: TRBJ2-1
v_call: TRBV4-2
clone_size: .

cdr3_aa: CASSRDRGNEKLFF
cdr3_nt: TGCGCCAGCAGCCGGGACAGGGGGAATGAAAAACTGTTTTTT
d_call: TRBD1
j_call: TRBJ1-4
v_call: TRBV5-1
clone_size: few

cdr3_aa: CATTGLAGFRTPYNEQFF
cdr3_nt: TGTGCCACGACCGGACTAGCGGGATTTCGAACTCCCTACAATGAGCAGTTCTTC
d_call: TRBD2
j_call: TRBJ2-1
v_call: TRBV28
clone_size: .

cdr3_aa: CASRKTVNYGYTF
cdr3_nt: TGTGCCAGCAGAAAGACAGTTAACTATGGCTACACCTTC
d_call: .
j_call: TRBJ1-2
v_call: TRBV6-5
clone_size: .

cdr3_aa: CASSEFQSVPQYF
cdr3_nt: TGTGCCAGCAGTGAATTTCAGTCAGTTCCGCAGTATTTT
d_call: .
j_call: TRBJ2-3
v_call: TRBV2
clone_size: .

cdr3_aa: CASSQERGGANVLTF
cdr3_nt: TGTGCCAGCAGCCAAGAGAGGGGTGGGGCCAACGTCCTGACTTTC
d_call: .
j_call: TRBJ2-6
v_call: TRBV13
clone_size: .

cdr3_aa: CASSLTPGSEQYF
cdr3_nt: TGTGCCAGCAGCTTAACACCGGGAAGCGAGCAGTACTTC
d_call: .
j_call: TRBJ2-7
v_call: TRBV7-3
clone_size: .

cdr3_aa: CASSFQGANTEAFF
cdr3_nt: TGTGCCAGCAGCTTCCAGGGGGCTAACACTGAAGCTTTCTTT
d_call: TRBD1
j_call: TRBJ1-1
v_call: TRBV7-9
clone_size: few

cdr3_aa: CASSPLAGVPGELFF
cdr3_nt: TGTGCCAGCTCACCACTAGCGGGAGTACCCGGGGAGCTGTTTTTT
d_call: TRBD2
j_call: TRBJ2-2
v_call: TRBV18
clone_size: .

cdr3_aa: CASSLQGSYEQYF
cdr3_nt: TGTGCCAGCAGCTTACAGGGATCCTACGAGCAGTACTTC
d_call: .
j_call: TRBJ2-7
v_call: TRBV6-1
clone_size: .

cdr3_aa: CASSRTRLAKNIQYF
cdr3_nt: TGTGCCAGCAGCAGGACTCGCCTAGCCAAAAACATTCAGTACTTC
d_call: .
j_call: TRBJ2-4
v_call: TRBV6-5
clone_size: .

cdr3_aa: CASSWARTSTDTQYF
cdr3_nt: TGTGCCAGCAGTTGGGCGAGAACTAGCACAGATACGCAGTATTTT
d_call: .
j_call: TRBJ2-3
v_call: TRBV6-5
clone_size: .

cdr3_aa: CASSLSAGTVFGEQFF
cdr3_nt: TGTGCCAGCAGCTTATCCGCCGGGACGGTTTTTGGGGAGCAGTTCTTC
d_call: .
j_call: TRBJ2-1
v_call: TRBV7-6
clone_size: .

cdr3_aa: CASSLARGGPYEQYF
cdr3_nt: TGTGCCAGCAGCTTAGCCAGGGGGGGACCCTACGAGCAGTACTTC
d_call: .
j_call: TRBJ2-7
v_call: TRBV7-2
clone_size: .

cdr3_aa: CASSPGVGQPQHF
cdr3_nt: TGCGCCAGCAGTCCAGGGGTAGGTCAGCCCCAGCATTTT
d_call: .
j_call: TRBJ1-5
v_call: TRBV5-1
clone_size: .

cdr3_aa: CASSIGLLGTAFYEQYF
cdr3_nt: TGTGCCAGTAGTATAGGTCTTTTGGGGACAGCCTTCTACGAGCAGTACTTC
d_call: TRBD1
j_call: TRBJ2-7
v_call: TRBV19
clone_size: .

cdr3_aa: CASSLARLGTPTNEKLFF
cdr3_nt: TGTGCCAGCAGCTTAGCTCGGCTGGGGACTCCAACTAATGAAAAACTGTTTTTT
d_call: .
j_call: TRBJ1-4
v_call: TRBV7-8
clone_size: .

cdr3_aa: CASSPGTVGEQYF
cdr3_nt: TGCGCCAGCAGCCCGGGGACAGTCGGCGAGCAGTACTTC
d_call: TRBD1
j_call: TRBJ2-7
v_call: TRBV5-1
clone_size: once

cdr3_aa: CASSLKLDRGGGYTF
cdr3_nt: TGTGCCAGCAGCCTCAAGCTGGACAGGGGAGGTGGCTACACCTTC
d_call: TRBD1
j_call: TRBJ1-2
v_call: TRBV28
clone_size: .

cdr3_aa: CASRRTGGRQFF
cdr3_nt: TGTGCCAGCAGAAGGACAGGGGGTCGGCAGTTCTTC
d_call: TRBD1
j_call: TRBJ2-1
v_call: TRBV5-6
clone_size: .

cdr3_aa: CASSPSGENTEAFF
cdr3_nt: TGTGCCAGCAGCCCAAGCGGGGAGAACACTGAAGCTTTCTTT
d_call: .
j_call: TRBJ1-1
v_call: TRBV27
clone_size: .

cdr3_aa: CASSRVGEAGEQFF
cdr3_nt: TGTGCCAGCAGCCGTGTGGGTGAAGCAGGAGAGCAGTTCTTC
d_call: .
j_call: TRBJ2-1
v_call: TRBV9
clone_size: .

cdr3_aa: CASSSRDTQYF
cdr3_nt: TGTGCCAGCAGTTCCCGAGATACGCAGTATTTT
d_call: .
j_call: TRBJ2-3
v_call: TRBV6-5
clone_size: .

cdr3_aa: CASSPDNYEQYF
cdr3_nt: TGTGCCAGCTCACCAGATAACTACGAGCAGTACTTC
d_call: .
j_call: TRBJ2-7
v_call: TRBV18
clone_size: .

cdr3_aa: CASSSPGTWLTGELFF
cdr3_nt: TGTGCCAGCAGTTCCCCCGGGACTTGGTTAACCGGGGAGCTGTTTTTT
d_call: .
j_call: TRBJ2-2
v_call: TRBV28
clone_size: .

cdr3_aa: CASSYRTLAYEQYF
cdr3_nt: TGTGCCAGCAGTTACAGGACCTTAGCCTACGAGCAGTACTTC
d_call: .
j_call: TRBJ2-7
v_call: TRBV2
clone_size: .

cdr3_aa: CASSLSGGETQYF
cdr3_nt: TGTGCCAGCAGCTTAAGCGGGGGAGAGACCCAGTACTTC
d_call: TRBD2
j_call: TRBJ2-5
v_call: TRBV11-2
clone_size: .

cdr3_aa: CATSNPGQEVMSTEAFF
cdr3_nt: TGTGCCACCAGCAATCCGGGACAGGAGGTCATGAGCACTGAAGCTTTCTTT
d_call: TRBD1
j_call: TRBJ1-1
v_call: TRBV15
clone_size: .

cdr3_aa: CASSPQRDLTEAFF
cdr3_nt: TGTGCCAGCAGCCCTCAAAGGGATTTAACTGAAGCTTTCTTT
d_call: .
j_call: TRBJ1-1
v_call: TRBV7-9
clone_size: once

cdr3_aa: CATSRDPQGYNEQFF
cdr3_nt: TGTGCCACCAGCAGAGATCCCCAGGGCTACAATGAGCAGTTCTTC
d_call: .
j_call: TRBJ2-1
v_call: TRBV15
clone_size: .

cdr3_aa: CASLDRVSEAFF
cdr3_nt: TGTGCCAGCCTTGACCGTGTCTCTGAAGCTTTCTTT
d_call: .
j_call: TRBJ1-1
v_call: TRBV28
clone_size: few

cdr3_aa: CASSQVALTGAGKTNEKLFF
cdr3_nt: TGCGCCAGCAGCCAAGTTGCCCTCACAGGGGCGGGGAAAACTAATGAAAAACTGTTTTTT
d_call: TRBD1
j_call: TRBJ1-4
v_call: TRBV4-1
clone_size: .

cdr3_aa: CASSRGPYEQFF
cdr3_nt: TGCGCCAGCAGCCGAGGGCCCTATGAGCAGTTCTTC
d_call: .
j_call: TRBJ2-1
v_call: TRBV4-1
clone_size: .